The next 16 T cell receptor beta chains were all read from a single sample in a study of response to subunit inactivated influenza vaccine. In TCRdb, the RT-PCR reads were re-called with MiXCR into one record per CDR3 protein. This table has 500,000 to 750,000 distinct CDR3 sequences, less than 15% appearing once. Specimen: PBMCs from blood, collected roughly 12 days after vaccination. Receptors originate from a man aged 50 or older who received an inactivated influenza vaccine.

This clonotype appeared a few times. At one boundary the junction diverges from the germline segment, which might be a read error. CDR3 in DNA: TGCAGTGCTAGAGAAGGGATCAACTTCCCCTTC. Its protein is CSAREGINFPF. The chain recombines TRBV20-1 with TRBJ2-5; D is unresolved. Germline V gene data show CDR1 as DFQATT and CDR2 as SNEGSKA (reference sequence). The CDR3 is made up of 11 amino acids.

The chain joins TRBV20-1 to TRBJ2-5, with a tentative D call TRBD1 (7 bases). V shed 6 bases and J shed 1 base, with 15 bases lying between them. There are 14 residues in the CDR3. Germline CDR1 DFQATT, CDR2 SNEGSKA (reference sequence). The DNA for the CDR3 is TGCAGTGCCGGTGCGGGACAGCGCCAAGAGACCCAGTACTTC. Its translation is CSAGAGQRQETQYF.

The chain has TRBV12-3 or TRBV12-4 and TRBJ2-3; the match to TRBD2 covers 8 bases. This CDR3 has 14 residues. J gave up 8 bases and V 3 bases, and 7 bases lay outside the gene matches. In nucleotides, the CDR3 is TGTGCCAGCAGTTTTAGCGGGGCGCGGGCTACGCAGTATTTT. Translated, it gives CASSFSGARATQYF.

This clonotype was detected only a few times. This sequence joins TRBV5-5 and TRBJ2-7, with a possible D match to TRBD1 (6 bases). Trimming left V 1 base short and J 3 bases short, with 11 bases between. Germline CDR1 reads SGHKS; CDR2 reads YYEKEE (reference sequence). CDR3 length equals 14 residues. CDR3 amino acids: CASSLLGGNYEQYF. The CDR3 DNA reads TGTGCCAGCAGCTTGTTAGGGGGTAACTACGAGCAGTACTTC.

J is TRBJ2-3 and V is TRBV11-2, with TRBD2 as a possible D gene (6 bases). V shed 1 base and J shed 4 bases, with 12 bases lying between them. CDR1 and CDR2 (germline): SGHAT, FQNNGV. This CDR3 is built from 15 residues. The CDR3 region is CASSLAFLAADTQYF. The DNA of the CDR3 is TGTGCCAGCAGCTTAGCTTTTTTAGCGGCAGATACGCAGTATTTT. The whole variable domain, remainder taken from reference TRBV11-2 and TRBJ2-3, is EAGVAQSPRYKIIEKRQSVAFWCNPISGHATLYWYQQILGQGPKLLIQFQNNGVVDDSQLPKDRFSAERLKGVDSTLKIQPAKLEDSAVYLCASSLAFLAADTQYFGPGTRLTVL.

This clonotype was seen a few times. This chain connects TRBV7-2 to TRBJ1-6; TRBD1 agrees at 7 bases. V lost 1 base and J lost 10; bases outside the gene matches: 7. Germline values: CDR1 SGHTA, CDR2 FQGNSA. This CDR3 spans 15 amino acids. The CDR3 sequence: CASSLGTGERSPLHF. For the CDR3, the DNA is TGTGCCAGCAGCTTAGGTACAGGGGAACGGTCACCCCTCCACTTT.

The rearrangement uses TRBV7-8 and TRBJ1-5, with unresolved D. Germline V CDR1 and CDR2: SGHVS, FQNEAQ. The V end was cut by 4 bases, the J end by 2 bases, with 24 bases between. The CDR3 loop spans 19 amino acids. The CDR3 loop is CASSSRGRAPITGNQPQHF. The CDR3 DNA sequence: TGTGCCAGCAGCTCGCGTGGTAGGGCACCGATAACTGGCAATCAGCCCCAGCATTTT.

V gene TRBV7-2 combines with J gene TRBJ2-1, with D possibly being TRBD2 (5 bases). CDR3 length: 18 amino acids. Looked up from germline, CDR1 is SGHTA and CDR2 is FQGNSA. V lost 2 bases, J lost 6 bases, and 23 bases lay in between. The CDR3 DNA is TGTGCCAGCAGCTTATCGGGATTGACGGGGATTAGTGGCAATGAGCAGTTCTTC. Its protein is CASSLSGLTGISGNEQFF.

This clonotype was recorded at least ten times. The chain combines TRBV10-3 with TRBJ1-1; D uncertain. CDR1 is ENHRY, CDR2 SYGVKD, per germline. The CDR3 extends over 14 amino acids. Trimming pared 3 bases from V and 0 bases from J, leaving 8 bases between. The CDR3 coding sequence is TGTGCCATCAGTGATCCCCGGTTGAACACTGAAGCTTTCTTT. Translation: CAISDPRLNTEAFF.

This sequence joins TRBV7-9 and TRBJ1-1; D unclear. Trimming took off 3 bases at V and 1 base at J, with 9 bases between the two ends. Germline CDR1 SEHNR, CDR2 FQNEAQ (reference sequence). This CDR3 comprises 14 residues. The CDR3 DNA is TGTGCCAGCAGCTTTGAAGCCACGAACACTGAAGCTTTCTTT. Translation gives CASSFEATNTEAFF.

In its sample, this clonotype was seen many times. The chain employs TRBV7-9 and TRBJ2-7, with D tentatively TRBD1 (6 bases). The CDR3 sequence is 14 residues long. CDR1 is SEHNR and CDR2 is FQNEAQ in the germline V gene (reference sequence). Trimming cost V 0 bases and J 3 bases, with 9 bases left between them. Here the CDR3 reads CASSLAGGNYEQYF. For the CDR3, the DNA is TGTGCCAGCAGCTTAGCTGGGGGCAACTACGAGCAGTACTTC.

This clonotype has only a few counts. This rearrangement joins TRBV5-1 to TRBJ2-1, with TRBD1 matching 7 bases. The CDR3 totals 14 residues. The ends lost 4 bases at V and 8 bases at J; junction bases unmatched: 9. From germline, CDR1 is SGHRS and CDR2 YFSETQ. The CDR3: CASSPGQRPDEQFF. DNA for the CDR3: TGCGCCAGCAGCCCGGGACAGCGCCCCGATGAGCAGTTCTTC.

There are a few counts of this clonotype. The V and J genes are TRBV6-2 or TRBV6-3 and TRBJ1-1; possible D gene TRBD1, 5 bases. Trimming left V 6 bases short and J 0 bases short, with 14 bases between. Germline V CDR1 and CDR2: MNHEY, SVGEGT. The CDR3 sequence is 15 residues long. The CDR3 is CASSAYPRVNTEAFF. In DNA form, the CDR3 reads TGTGCCAGCAGCGCTTACCCCAGGGTGAACACTGAAGCTTTCTTT.

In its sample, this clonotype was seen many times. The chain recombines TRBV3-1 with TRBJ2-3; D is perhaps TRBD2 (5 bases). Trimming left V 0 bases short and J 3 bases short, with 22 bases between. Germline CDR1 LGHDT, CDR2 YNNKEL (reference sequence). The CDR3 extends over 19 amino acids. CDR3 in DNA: TGTGCCAGCAGCCAAGAATGGCGGGTGCCCCTCACGCAGACAGATACGCAGTATTTT. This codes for CASSQEWRVPLTQTDTQYF.

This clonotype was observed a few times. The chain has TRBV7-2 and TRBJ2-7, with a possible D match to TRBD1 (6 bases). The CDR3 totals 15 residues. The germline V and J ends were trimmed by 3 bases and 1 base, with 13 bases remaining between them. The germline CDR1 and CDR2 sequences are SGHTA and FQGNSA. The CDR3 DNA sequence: TGTGCCAGCAGCTTCTGGACCGGACAGTCCTACGAGCAGTACTTC. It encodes CASSFWTGQSYEQYF.

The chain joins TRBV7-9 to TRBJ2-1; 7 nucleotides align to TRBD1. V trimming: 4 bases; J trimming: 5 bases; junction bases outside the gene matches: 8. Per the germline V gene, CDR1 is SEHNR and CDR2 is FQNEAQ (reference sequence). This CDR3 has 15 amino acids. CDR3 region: CASSSSGTANNEQFF. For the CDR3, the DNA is TGTGCCAGCAGCTCCTCCGGGACAGCAAACAATGAGCAGTTCTTC.